The text below deals with one TCR beta chain. The sample comes from a study of blood T cell repertoires in COVID-19. Study at large: The United States, Italy and Spain supplied acute and convalescent COVID-19 samples.

Method: immunoSEQ multiplex PCR; TCRdb's copy keeps in-frame clones and lacks some. The sample shows about 200,000 clones, 89% of them seen only once. The CDR3 runs to 13 residues. V lost 3 bases and J 2 bases, leaving 7 bases between the germline ends. The material sequenced was peripheral blood. The sequence was collected from a man aged 40-50 years with acute or convalescent COVID-19. This chain joins TRBV12-3 or TRBV12-4 and TRBJ1-2, with D possibly TRBD1 on 5 matching bases. CDR3: CASSFRTNYGYTF. As DNA, the CDR3 is TGTGCCAGCAGTTTTAGGACAAACTATGGCTACACCTTC.